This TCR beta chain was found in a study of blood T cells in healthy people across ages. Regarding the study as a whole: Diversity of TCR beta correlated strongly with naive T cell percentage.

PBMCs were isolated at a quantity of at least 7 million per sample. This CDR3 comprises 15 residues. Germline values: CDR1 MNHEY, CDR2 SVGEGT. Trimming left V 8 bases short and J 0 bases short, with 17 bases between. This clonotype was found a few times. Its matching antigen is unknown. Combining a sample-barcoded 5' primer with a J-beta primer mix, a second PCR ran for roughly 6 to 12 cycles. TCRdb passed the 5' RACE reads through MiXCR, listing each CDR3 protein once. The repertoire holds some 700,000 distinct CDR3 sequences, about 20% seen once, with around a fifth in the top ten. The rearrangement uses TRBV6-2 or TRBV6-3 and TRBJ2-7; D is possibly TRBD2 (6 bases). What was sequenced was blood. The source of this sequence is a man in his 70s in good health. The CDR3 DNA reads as TGTGCCAGCGGATCAAGCGGGTCTCTCTCCTACGAGCAGTACGTC. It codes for CASGSSGSLSYEQYV.